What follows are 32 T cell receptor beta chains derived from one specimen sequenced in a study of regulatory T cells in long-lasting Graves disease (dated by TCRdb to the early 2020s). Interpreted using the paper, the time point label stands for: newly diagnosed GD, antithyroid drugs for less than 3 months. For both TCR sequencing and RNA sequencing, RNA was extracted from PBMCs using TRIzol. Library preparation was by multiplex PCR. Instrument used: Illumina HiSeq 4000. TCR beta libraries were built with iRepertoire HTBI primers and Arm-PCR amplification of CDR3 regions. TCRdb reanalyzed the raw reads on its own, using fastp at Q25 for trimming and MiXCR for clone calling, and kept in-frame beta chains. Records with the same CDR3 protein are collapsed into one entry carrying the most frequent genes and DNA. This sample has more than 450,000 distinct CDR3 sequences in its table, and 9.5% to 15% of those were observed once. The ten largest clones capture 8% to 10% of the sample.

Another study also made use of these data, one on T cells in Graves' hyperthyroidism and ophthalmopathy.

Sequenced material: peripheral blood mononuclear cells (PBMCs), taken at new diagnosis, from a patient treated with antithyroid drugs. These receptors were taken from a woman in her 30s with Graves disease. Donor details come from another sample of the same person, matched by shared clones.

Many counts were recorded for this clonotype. In DNA form, the CDR3 reads TGTGCCAGTAGTATCTACTATGGCTACACCTTC. Translated, it gives CASSIYYGYTF. The genes are TRBV19 and TRBJ1-2; no clear D. The germline V gene has CDR1 LNHDA and CDR2 SQIVND (reference sequence). The CDR3 is made up of 11 amino acids. The V end was cut by 3 bases, the J end by 3 bases, with 2 bases between.

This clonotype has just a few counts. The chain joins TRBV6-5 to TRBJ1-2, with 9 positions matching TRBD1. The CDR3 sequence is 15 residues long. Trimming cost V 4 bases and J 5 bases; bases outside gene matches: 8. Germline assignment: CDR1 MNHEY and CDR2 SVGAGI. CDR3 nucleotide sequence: TGTGCCAGCAGTTCGTACGGACAGGGGCCTTATGGCTACACCTTC. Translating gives CASSSYGQGPYGYTF.

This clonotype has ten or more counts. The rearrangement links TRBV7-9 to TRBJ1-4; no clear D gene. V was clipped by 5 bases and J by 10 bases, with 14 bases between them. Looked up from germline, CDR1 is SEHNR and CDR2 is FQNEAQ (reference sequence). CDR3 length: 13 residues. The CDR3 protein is CASSPRVGRKLFF. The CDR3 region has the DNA TGTGCCAGCAGCCCCCGCGTAGGGCGAAAACTGTTTTTT.

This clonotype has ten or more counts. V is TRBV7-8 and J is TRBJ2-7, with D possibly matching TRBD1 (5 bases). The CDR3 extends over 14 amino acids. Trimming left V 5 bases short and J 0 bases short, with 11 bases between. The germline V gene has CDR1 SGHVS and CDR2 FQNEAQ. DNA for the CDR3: TGTGCCAGCAGCCTGTTGACAGCCTCCTACGAGCAGTACTTC. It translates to CASSLLTASYEQYF.

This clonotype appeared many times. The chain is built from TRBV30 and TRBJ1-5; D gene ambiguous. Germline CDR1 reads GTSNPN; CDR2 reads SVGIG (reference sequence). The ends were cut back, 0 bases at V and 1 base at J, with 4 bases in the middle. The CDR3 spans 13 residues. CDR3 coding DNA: TGTGCCTGGAGTGTCGACAGCAATCAGCCCCAGCATTTT. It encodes CAWSVDSNQPQHF.

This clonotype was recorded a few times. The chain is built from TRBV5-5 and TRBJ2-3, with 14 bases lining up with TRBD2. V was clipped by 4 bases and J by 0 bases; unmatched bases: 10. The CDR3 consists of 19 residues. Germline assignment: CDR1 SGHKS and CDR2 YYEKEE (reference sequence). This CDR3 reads CASSPRTSGRTASTDTQYF. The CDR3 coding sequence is TGTGCCAGCAGCCCCCGGACTAGCGGGAGGACCGCTAGCACAGATACGCAGTATTTT.

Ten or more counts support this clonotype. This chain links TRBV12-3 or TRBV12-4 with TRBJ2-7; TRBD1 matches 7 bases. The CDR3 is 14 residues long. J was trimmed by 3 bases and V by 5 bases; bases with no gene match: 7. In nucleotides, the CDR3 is TGTGCCAGCAGTCAGACCCGGGACAGCTACGAGCAGTACTTC. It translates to CASSQTRDSYEQYF.

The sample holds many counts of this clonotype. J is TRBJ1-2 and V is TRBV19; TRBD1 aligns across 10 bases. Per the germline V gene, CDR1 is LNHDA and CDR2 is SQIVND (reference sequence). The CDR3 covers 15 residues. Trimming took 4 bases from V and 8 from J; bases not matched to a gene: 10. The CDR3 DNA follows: TGTGCCAGTAGTAAAATGGGACAGGGGTTTCGGGGCTACACCTTC. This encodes CASSKMGQGFRGYTF.

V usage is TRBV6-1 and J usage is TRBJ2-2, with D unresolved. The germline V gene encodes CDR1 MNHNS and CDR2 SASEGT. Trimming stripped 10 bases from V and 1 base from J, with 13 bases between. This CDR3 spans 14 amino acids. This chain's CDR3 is CATQKQRNTGELFF. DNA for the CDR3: TGTGCCACCCAGAAACAGAGGAACACCGGGGAGCTGTTTTTT.

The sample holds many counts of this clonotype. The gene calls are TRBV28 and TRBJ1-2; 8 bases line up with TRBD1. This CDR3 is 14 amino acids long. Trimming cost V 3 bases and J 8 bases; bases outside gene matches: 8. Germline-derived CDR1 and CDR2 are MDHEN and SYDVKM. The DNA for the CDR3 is TGTGCCAGCAGTTTGAAGGGACAGGCTGGAGGCTACACCTTC. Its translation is CASSLKGQAGGYTF.

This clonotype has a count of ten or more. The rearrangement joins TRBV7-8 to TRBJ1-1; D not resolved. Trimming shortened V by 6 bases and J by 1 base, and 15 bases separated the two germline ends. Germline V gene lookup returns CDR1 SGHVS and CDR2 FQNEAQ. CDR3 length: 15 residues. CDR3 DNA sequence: TGTGCCAGCAGTTTGGAGCGGAGACAGAACACTGAAGCTTTCTTT. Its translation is CASSLERRQNTEAFF. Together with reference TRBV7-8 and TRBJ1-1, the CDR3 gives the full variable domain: GAGVSQSPRYKVAKRGQDVALRCDPISGHVSLFWYQQALGQGPEFLTYFQNEAQLDKSGLPSDRFFAERPEGSVSTLKIQRTQQEDSAVYLCASSLERRQNTEAFFGQGTRLTVV.

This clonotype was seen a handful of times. Here the CDR3 reads CASSPSLAGELFF. The CDR3 nucleotides are TGTGCCAGCAGCCCAAGCCTAGCGGGAGAGCTGTTTTTT. The chain has TRBV7-9 and TRBJ2-2; 9 nucleotides match TRBD2. The V gene's germline CDR1 is SEHNR and CDR2 FQNEAQ (reference sequence). J was trimmed by 11 bases and V by 5 bases; bases with no gene match: 6. The CDR3 loop spans 13 amino acids.

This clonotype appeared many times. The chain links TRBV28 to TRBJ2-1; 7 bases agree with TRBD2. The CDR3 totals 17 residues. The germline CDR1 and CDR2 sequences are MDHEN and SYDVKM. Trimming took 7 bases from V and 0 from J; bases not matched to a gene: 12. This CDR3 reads CASTSSGGENSYNEQFF. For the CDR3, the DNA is TGTGCCAGCACCTCCTCGGGGGGAGAGAACTCCTACAATGAGCAGTTCTTC.

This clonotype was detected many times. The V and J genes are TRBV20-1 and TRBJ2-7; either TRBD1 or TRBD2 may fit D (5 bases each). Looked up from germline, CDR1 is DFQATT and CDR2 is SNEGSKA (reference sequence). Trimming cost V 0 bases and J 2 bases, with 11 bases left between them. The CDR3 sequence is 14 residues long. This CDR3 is CSAREGEGTYEQYF. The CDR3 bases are TGCAGTGCTAGAGAGGGCGAGGGGACCTACGAGCAGTACTTC.

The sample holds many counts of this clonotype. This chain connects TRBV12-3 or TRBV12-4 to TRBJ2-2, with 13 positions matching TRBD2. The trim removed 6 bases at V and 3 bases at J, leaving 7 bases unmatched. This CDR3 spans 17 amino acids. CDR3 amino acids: CASRRTSGGSYTGELFF. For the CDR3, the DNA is TGTGCCAGCAGGAGGACTAGCGGGGGCTCATACACCGGGGAGCTGTTTTTT.

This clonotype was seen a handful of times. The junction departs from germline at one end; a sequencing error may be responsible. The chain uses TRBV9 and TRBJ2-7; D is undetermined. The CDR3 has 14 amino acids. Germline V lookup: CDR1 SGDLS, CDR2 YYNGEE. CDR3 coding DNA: TGTGCCTGCAGCGTAACTCCCAGCTCCTACGAGCAGTACTTC. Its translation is CACSVTPSSYEQYF.

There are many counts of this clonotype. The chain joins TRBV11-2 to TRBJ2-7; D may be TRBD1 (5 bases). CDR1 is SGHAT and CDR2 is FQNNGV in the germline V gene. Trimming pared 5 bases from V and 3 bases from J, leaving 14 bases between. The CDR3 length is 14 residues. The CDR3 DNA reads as TGTGCCAGCAGCCTTCGACAGAGCTTCTACGAGCAGTACTTC. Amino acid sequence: CASSLRQSFYEQYF.

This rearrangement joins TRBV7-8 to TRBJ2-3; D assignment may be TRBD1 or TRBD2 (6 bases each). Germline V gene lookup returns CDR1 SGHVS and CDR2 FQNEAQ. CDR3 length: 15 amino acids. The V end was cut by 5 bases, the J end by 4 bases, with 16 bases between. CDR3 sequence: CASSQDSPGADTQYF. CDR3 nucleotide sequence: TGTGCCAGCAGCCAGGACAGCCCGGGGGCAGATACGCAGTATTTT.

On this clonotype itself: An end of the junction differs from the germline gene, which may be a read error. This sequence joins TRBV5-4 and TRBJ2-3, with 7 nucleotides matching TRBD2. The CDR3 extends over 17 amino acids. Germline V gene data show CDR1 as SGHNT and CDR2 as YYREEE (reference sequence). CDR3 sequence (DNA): TGTGCCAGCGGCTTTAAGGGACTAACGGGAGTGTCAGATACGCAGTATTTT. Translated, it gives CASGFKGLTGVSDTQYF.

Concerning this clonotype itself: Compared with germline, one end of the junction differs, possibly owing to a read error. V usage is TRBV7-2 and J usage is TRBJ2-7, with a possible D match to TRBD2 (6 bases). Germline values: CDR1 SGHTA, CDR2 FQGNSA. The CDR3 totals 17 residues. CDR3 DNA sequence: TGTGCCAGCAGCTTACAGACGGGACTCCCTCTATCCTGCGAGCAGTACTTC. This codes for CASSLQTGLPLSCEQYF.

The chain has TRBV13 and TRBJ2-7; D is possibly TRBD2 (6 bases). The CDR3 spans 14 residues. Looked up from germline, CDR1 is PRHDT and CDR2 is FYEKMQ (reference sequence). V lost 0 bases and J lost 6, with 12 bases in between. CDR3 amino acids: CASSLGRGEGEQYF. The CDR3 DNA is TGTGCCAGCAGCTTAGGCCGCGGGGAAGGCGAGCAGTACTTC.

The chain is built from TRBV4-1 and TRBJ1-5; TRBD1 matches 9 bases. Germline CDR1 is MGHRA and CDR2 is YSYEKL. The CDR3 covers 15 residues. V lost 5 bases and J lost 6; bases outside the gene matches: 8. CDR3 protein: CASSSTGGAGQPQHF. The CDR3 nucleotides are TGCGCCAGCAGCTCAACAGGGGGCGCCGGTCAGCCCCAGCATTTT.

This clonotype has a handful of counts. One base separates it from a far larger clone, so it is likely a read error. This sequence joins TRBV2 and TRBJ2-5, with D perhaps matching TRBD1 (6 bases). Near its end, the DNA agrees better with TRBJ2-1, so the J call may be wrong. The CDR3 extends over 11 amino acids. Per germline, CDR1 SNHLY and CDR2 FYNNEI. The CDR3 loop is CVSTRGNEQFF. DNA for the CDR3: TGTGTCAGCACCAGGGGCAATGAGCAGTTCTTC.

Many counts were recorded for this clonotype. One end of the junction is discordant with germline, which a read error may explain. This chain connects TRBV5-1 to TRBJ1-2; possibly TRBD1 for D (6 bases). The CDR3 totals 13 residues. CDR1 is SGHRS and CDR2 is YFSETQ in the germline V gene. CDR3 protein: CASSLEQGYGYTF. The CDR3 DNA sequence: TGTGCCAGCAGCTTAGAACAGGGCTATGGCTACACCTTC. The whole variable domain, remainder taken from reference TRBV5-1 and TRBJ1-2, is KAGVTQTPRYLIKTRGQQVTLSCSPISGHRSVSWYQQTPGQGLQFLFEYFSETQRNKGNFPGRFSGRQFSNSRSEMNVSTLELGDSALYLCASSLEQGYGYTFGSGTRLTVV.

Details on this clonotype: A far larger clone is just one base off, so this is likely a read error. CDR3 bases: TGTGCCAGCAGCCCGGGACAGGGGGGATCCTATAATTCACCCCTCCACTTT. Its protein product is CASSPGQGGSYNSPLHF. The gene calls are TRBV13 and TRBJ1-6; 11 nucleotides line up with TRBD1. Germline CDR1 and CDR2: PRHDT and FYEKMQ (reference sequence). CDR3 length: 17 amino acids. J lost 1 base, V lost 5 bases, and 4 bases had no gene match.

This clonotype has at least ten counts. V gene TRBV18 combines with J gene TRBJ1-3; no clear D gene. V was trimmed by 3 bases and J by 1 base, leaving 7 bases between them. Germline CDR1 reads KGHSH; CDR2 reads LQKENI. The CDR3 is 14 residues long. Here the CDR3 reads CASSPGRSGNTIYF. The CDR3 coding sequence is TGTGCCAGCTCACCTGGTAGATCTGGAAACACCATATATTTT.

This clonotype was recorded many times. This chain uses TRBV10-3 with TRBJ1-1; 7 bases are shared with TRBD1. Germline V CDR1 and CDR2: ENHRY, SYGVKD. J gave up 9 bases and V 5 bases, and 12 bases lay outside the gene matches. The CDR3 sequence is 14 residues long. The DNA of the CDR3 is TGTGCCATCAGTTCCCAGGGGGACGTTTCAAAAGCTTTCTTT. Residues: CAISSQGDVSKAFF.

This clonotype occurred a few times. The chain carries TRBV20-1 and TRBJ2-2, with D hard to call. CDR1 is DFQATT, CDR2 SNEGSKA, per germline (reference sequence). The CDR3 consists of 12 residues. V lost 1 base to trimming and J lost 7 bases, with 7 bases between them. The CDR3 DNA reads TGCAGTGCTAGAGTAGGCGGCGGGGAGCTGTTTTTT. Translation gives CSARVGGGELFF.

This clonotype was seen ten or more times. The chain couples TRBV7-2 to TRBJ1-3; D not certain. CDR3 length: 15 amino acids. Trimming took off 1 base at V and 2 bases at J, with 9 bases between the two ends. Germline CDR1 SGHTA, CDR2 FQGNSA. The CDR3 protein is CASSLGWAAGNTIYF. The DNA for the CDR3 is TGTGCCAGCAGCTTAGGCTGGGCCGCTGGAAACACCATATATTTT.

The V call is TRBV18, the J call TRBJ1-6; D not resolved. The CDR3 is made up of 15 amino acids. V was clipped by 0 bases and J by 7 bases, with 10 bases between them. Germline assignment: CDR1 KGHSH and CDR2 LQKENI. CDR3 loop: CASSPPGRQNSPLHF. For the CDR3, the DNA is TGTGCCAGCTCACCACCGGGGAGGCAGAATTCACCCCTCCACTTT.

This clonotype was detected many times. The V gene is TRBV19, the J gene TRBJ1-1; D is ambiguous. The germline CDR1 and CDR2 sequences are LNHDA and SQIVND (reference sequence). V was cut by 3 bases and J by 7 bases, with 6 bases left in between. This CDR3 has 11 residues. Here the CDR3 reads CASSMRFEAFF. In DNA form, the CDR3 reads TGTGCCAGTAGTATGAGGTTTGAAGCTTTCTTT.

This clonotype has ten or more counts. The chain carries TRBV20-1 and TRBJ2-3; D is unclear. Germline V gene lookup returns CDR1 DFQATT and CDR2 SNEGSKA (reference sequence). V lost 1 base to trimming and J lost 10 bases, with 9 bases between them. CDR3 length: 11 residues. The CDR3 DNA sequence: TGCAGTGCTAGAGGGATCGTTGCGCAGTATTTT. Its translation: CSARGIVAQYF.